This T cell receptor beta chain was profiled in a study of radiotherapy plus CTLA-4 blockade in lung cancer. This CDR3 comprises 14 residues. V was clipped by 5 bases and J by 4 bases; unmatched bases: 4. Germline CDR1 and CDR2: SGHVS and FNYEAQ. Regarding this clone: The antigen is undetermined.

Study-wide findings and caveats: Early clonal dynamics of blood T cells, together with interferon-beta, were reported as the best response predictor.

Assay used: immunoSEQ multiplex PCR; TCRdb lists only in-frame clones, some missing. The data contain some 40,000 clones, 70% to 80% of them singletons. The chain recombines TRBV7-6 with TRBJ2-7, with 11 bases lining up with TRBD1. This TCR was sampled from a human donor with non-small cell lung cancer whose response to radiotherapy plus ipilimumab could not be evaluated. The material was peripheral blood, obtained from a patient treated with radiotherapy plus ipilimumab. The CDR3 bases are TGTGCCAGCAGCCCCGGGACAGGGGGTTACGAGCAGTACTTC. It is translated as CASSPGTGGYEQYF.